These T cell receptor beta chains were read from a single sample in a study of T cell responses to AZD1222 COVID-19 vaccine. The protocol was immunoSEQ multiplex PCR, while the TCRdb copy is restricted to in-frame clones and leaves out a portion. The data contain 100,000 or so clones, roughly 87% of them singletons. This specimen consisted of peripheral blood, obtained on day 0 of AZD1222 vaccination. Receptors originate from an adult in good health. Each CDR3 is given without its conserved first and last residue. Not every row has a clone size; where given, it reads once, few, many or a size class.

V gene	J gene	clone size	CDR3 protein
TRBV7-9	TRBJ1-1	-	ASSLYLRDSEAF
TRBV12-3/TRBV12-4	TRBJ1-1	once	ASSFVITEAF
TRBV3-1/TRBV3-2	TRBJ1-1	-	ASNTGLNTEAF
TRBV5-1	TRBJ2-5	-	ASSLSRSLRETQY
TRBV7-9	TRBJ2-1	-	ASSPQFGSGGEDEQF
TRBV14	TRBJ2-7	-	ASSQDSTRGLEQY
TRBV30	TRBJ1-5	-	AWSWGTGNQPQH
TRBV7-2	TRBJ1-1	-	ASSPEAGGTEAF
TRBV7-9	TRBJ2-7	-	ASSLATVTLEQY
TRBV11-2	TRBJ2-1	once	ASSFERVNNEQF